This T cell receptor beta chain was captured in a study of PD-L1 blockade in urothelial cancer. Assay used: immunoSEQ multiplex PCR; TCRdb lists only in-frame clones, some missing. This sample has approximately 79,000 clones, with about 85% found just once. Described time point: pretreatment peripheral blood. The CDR3 length is 15 residues. Trimming cost V 3 bases and J 9 bases; bases outside gene matches: 12. Germline V gene lookup returns CDR1 MNHEY and CDR2 SMNVEV (reference sequence). The TCR sequence derives from a man aged 40-50 years with urothelial cancer. The chain is built from TRBV27 and TRBJ2-7; 9 bases are shared with TRBD2. The sample was PBMCs, taken around atezolizumab (anti-PD-L1) treatment. CDR3 coding DNA: TGTGCCAGCAGTTTCGAGCGGGAGGATCCGCGGCGGCAGTACTTC. Its translation: CASSFEREDPRRQYF.